A single sample gave rise to the 24 T cell receptor beta chains below, sequenced in a study of breast tumors, draining lymph nodes, adjacent tissues. MiXCR was run by TCRdb on the multiplex PCR reads, yielding one entry per CDR3 protein. The profile covers over 20,000 distinct CDR3 sequences, with roughly 32% appearing a single time and around 10% taken by the ten largest. The sample comprised breast tumor tissue. The receptors stem from a female donor with breast cancer. Some clones in this sample may be carry-over from other donors' samples.

This clonotype was recorded at least ten times. V usage is TRBV27 and J usage is TRBJ1-6, with 11 bases fitting TRBD1. Trimming took 7 bases from V and 10 from J; bases not matched to a gene: 6. Germline CDR1 reads MNHEY; CDR2 reads SMNVEV (reference sequence). The CDR3 sequence is 14 residues long. CDR3: CASTRTGGKSPLHF. The CDR3 DNA follows: TGTGCCAGCACCAGGACAGGGGGCAAATCACCCCTCCACTTT.

CDR3 sequence (DNA): TGTGCCAGCAGCGTAGCTGAGGGGAGGTACACTGAAGCTTTCTTT. It codes for CASSVAEGRYTEAFF. The chain couples TRBV9 to TRBJ1-1; D may be TRBD1 (5 bases). With 0 bases removed from V and 3 bases from J, the gap between germline ends came to 12 bases. The CDR3 length is 15 residues. CDR1 SGDLS and CDR2 YYNGEE come from the germline V gene.

This clonotype was observed many times. The gene calls are TRBV9 and TRBJ2-3; 7 bases agree with TRBD1. Germline V lookup: CDR1 SGDLS, CDR2 YYNGEE. The CDR3 covers 17 residues. After removal of 3 bases from V and 0 bases from J, the junction contained 10 bases not matched to a gene. The CDR3 nucleotides are TGTGCCAGCAGCGAATGGGACAGCCAAGTGAGCACAGATACGCAGTATTTT. It yields the protein CASSEWDSQVSTDTQYF.

In regard to this clonotype: It may be a read error: a sequence one base away is much more abundant. The rearrangement links TRBV7-6 to TRBJ2-2, with D perhaps matching TRBD2 (5 bases). The CDR3 extends over 14 amino acids. Germline lookup yields CDR1 SGHVS and CDR2 FNYEAQ. CDR3 bases: TGTGCCAGCAGTTTAGGAGGCTACACCGGGGAGCTGTTTTTT. Translated: CASSLGGYTGELFF.

This clonotype was seen many times. The V gene is TRBV2, the J gene TRBJ2-1; no clear D. Trimming cost V 6 bases and J 1 base, with 7 bases left between them. Germline CDR1 SNHLY, CDR2 FYNNEI. This CDR3 comprises 13 residues. DNA for the CDR3: TGTGCCAGCAGCTACCAGTCCTACAATGAGCAGTTCTTC. Translating it yields CASSYQSYNEQFF.

This clonotype has at least ten counts. V usage is TRBV6-5 and J usage is TRBJ2-7; 8 positions agree with TRBD1. Germline V gives CDR1 MNHEY, CDR2 SVGAGI. This CDR3 spans 14 amino acids. V was pared by 5 bases and J by 3 bases, with 6 bases of the junction left unmatched. The CDR3 region is CASSPRTGLYEQYF. In DNA form, the CDR3 reads TGTGCCAGCAGTCCAAGGACAGGGCTCTACGAGCAGTACTTC.

This clonotype was picked up many times. This chain uses TRBV20-1 with TRBJ1-6; D is perhaps TRBD1 (5 bases). Trimming pared 2 bases from V and 1 base from J, leaving 9 bases between. The CDR3 is 15 residues long. Germline lookup yields CDR1 DFQATT and CDR2 SNEGSKA (reference sequence). The CDR3: CSARQGGSYNSPLHF. In nucleotides, the CDR3 is TGCAGTGCTAGACAGGGAGGGTCCTATAATTCACCCCTCCACTTT.

This clonotype was counted only a few times. This may arise from a read error, as a much more abundant clone is one base away. The CDR3 loop reads CASSQDLGGDQPQHF. DNA of the CDR3: TGCGCCAGCAGCCAAGATCTTGGAGGGGATCAGCCCCAGCATTTT. The genes are TRBV4-1 and TRBJ1-5, with D possibly matching TRBD1 (5 bases). Trimming removed 0 bases at V and 5 bases at J, with 11 bases between. Germline CDR1 MGHRA, CDR2 YSYEKL. The CDR3 sequence is 15 residues long.

The chain combines TRBV12-3 or TRBV12-4 with TRBJ1-1; TRBD1 agrees at 7 bases. CDR3 length: 11 residues. V trimming: 8 bases; J trimming: 8 bases; junction bases outside the gene matches: 5. DNA for the CDR3: TGTGCCAGCGGACTGGACAGGGAAGCTTTCTTT. This encodes CASGLDREAFF.

In its sample, this clonotype was seen many times. V and J are TRBV6-2 or TRBV6-3 and TRBJ2-1, with 11 nucleotides matching TRBD1. The CDR3 is 15 amino acids. V shed 5 bases and J 4 bases; nucleotides not matched to a gene: 4. Germline V lookup: CDR1 MNHEY, CDR2 SVGEGT. The CDR3 here is CASSPGTGGYNEQFF. As DNA, the CDR3 is TGTGCCAGCAGTCCCGGGACAGGGGGGTACAATGAGCAGTTCTTC.

The V and J genes are TRBV28 and TRBJ1-2; D is unresolved. V was shortened by 2 bases and J by 3 bases, with 10 bases between the two germline ends. Germline CDR1 MDHEN, CDR2 SYDVKM. The CDR3 loop spans 14 amino acids. Written as DNA, the CDR3 is TGTGCCAGCAGTTTAGCCAGGACCGACTATGGCTACACCTTC. It translates to CASSLARTDYGYTF.

This clonotype was recorded at least ten times. V usage is TRBV18 and J usage is TRBJ2-3, with 9 positions matching TRBD1. CDR1 KGHSH and CDR2 LQKENI come from the germline V gene. The CDR3 is made up of 15 amino acids. V shed 2 bases, J shed 3 bases, and the junction held 3 bases outside the gene matches. The CDR3 DNA sequence: TGTGCCAGCTCACCAAGGACAGGGGTTACAGATACGCAGTATTTT. As protein: CASSPRTGVTDTQYF.

The table lists this clonotype with a count of one. J is TRBJ2-3 and V is TRBV3-1; 14 nucleotides align to TRBD2. CDR3 size: 18 residues. Germline CDR1 LGHDT, CDR2 YNNKEL (reference sequence). The V segment lost 1 base and the J segment 3 bases; nucleotides outside the gene matches: 6. The CDR3 loop reads CASSQVGTSGSKTDTQYF. The CDR3 DNA reads as TGTGCCAGCAGCCAAGTCGGGACTAGCGGGAGCAAGACAGATACGCAGTATTTT.

With respect to this clonotype: At one end, the junction sequence differs from germline, possibly due to a read error. The J gene is TRBJ2-2, the V gene TRBV27; 9 bases fit TRBD1. Germline V lookup: CDR1 MNHEY, CDR2 SMNVEV (reference sequence). This CDR3 is built from 15 residues. DNA of the CDR3: TGTGCCAGCAGTCTATCCGGACAGGGGAGCGGGGAGCTGTTTTTT. Protein: CASSLSGQGSGELFF.

This clonotype was seen many times. The chain employs TRBV18 and TRBJ2-7, with 10 bases lining up with TRBD2. The CDR3 is made up of 15 amino acids. Trimming removed 2 bases from V and 4 bases from J; junction bases left unmatched: 5. Germline V lookup: CDR1 KGHSH, CDR2 LQKENI. The CDR3 region has the DNA TGTGCCAGCTCACCATCCGCTAGCGGGAGATACGAGCAGTACTTC. Amino acids: CASSPSASGRYEQYF.

V gene TRBV27 combines with J gene TRBJ2-1; TRBD2 is a possible D gene (5 bases). Deletions cut 7 bases from V and 1 base from J, with 14 bases between. The CDR3 covers 15 residues. Germline V CDR1 and CDR2: MNHEY, SMNVEV (reference sequence). The CDR3 nucleotides are TGTGCCAGCAAACGGCTAGCCCATTCCTACAATGAGCAGTTCTTC. Translating gives CASKRLAHSYNEQFF.

This clonotype has just a few counts. This rearrangement joins TRBV19 to TRBJ1-5; D is possibly TRBD1 (6 bases). The CDR3 loop spans 13 amino acids. Germline CDR1 reads LNHDA; CDR2 reads SQIVND (reference sequence). Trimming pared 4 bases from V and 4 bases from J, leaving 8 bases between. In nucleotides, the CDR3 is TGTGCCAGTAGTAGGACAGAAAATCAGCCCCAGCATTTT. It specifies CASSRTENQPQHF.

This clonotype was counted many times. The rearrangement links TRBV10-2 to TRBJ2-7; D gene unclear. With 6 bases removed from V and 0 bases from J, the gap between germline ends came to 6 bases. This CDR3 spans 12 amino acids. Germline CDR1 and CDR2: WSHSY and SAAADI. The CDR3 sequence is CASSWDSYEQYF. The CDR3 DNA sequence: TGCGCCAGCAGCTGGGACTCCTACGAGCAGTACTTC.

The chain combines TRBV19 with TRBJ2-7, with TRBD1 matching over 10 bases. CDR3 size: 13 residues. Looked up from germline, CDR1 is LNHDA and CDR2 is SQIVND (reference sequence). Trimming at V came to 5 bases and at J to 4 bases, leaving 2 bases not matched to a gene. CDR3 DNA: TGTGCCAGTAGTTCGGGACAGGGGTACGAGCAGTACTTC. This encodes CASSSGQGYEQYF.

In its sample, this clonotype was seen a few times. The chain has TRBV5-6 and TRBJ1-1; no clear D gene. Germline V gene sequence: CDR1 SGHDT, CDR2 YYEEEE. The CDR3 length is 14 residues. V was pared by 4 bases and J by 0 bases, with 10 bases between. The CDR3 is CASSHESMNTEAFF. The CDR3 DNA reads as TGTGCCAGCAGCCACGAAAGTATGAACACTGAAGCTTTCTTT.

This clonotype was seen ten or more times. This chain connects TRBV6-1 to TRBJ1-2; D remains ambiguous. V dropped 2 bases and J dropped 6 bases, with 16 bases sitting between them. In germline, CDR1 is MNHNS, CDR2 SASEGT. CDR3 size: 15 residues. In DNA, the CDR3 is TGTGCCAGCAGTGAAATACTCTCGGACCCGAATGGCTACACCTTC. It codes for CASSEILSDPNGYTF.

This clonotype appeared many times. This chain links TRBV19 with TRBJ2-2; TRBD2 agrees at 16 bases. This CDR3 region has 18 residues. Germline lookup yields CDR1 LNHDA and CDR2 SQIVND (reference sequence). J was trimmed by 3 bases and V by 5 bases; bases with no gene match: 6. This chain's CDR3 is CASSAGLAGGLYTGELFF. The CDR3 nucleotides read TGTGCCAGTAGTGCGGGACTAGCGGGAGGGTTATACACCGGGGAGCTGTTTTTT.

The table lists this clonotype with many counts. J is TRBJ2-1 and V is TRBV14, with D perhaps matching TRBD2 (6 bases). V dropped 5 bases and J dropped 5 bases, with 13 bases sitting between them. This CDR3 spans 14 amino acids. Germline V gene data show CDR1 as SGHDN and CDR2 as FVKESK. CDR3 coding DNA: TGTGCCAGCAGCTCGTTTCGCGGGAACAATGAGCAGTTCTTC. Amino acids: CASSSFRGNNEQFF.

The V gene is TRBV19, the J gene TRBJ2-4; a weak D match, TRBD2 (7 bases). Deletions cut 3 bases from V and 4 bases from J, with 16 bases between. CDR3 length: 16 amino acids. Germline V gene data show CDR1 as LNHDA and CDR2 as SQIVND (reference sequence). CDR3 DNA: TGTGCCAGTAGTATCGGAGGGGGAGGGGGAAAAAACATTCAGTACTTC. Translation gives CASSIGGGGGKNIQYF.